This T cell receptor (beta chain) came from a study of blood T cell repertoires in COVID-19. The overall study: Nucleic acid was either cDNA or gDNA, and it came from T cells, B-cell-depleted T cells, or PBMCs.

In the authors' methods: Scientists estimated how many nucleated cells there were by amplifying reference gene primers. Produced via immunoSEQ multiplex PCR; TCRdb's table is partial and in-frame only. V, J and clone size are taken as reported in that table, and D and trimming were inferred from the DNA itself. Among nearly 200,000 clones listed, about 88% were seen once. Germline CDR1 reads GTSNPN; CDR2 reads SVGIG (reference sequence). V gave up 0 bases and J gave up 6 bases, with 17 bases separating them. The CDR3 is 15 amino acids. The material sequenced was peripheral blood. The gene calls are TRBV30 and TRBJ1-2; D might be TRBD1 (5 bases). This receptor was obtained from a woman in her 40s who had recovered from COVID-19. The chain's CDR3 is CAWSVGSGGIDGYTF. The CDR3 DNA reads TGTGCCTGGAGTGTAGGGTCCGGGGGAATAGATGGCTACACCTTC.